A selection of T cell receptor beta chains follows, all from one sample in a study of Ad26.COV2.S vaccination and SARS-CoV-2 variants. Some clones are missing from TCRdb's copy, which holds only in-frame ones; the method was immunoSEQ multiplex PCR. Seen here are around 170,000 clones, roughly 87% observed once, and the top ten hold around 6.1%. Sequencing was performed on peripheral blood, taken after recovery from COVID-19. Receptors were obtained from a human donor who had recovered from COVID-19. CDR3s include the opening cysteine and the closing phenylalanine or tryptophan. D genes are given only for firm matches. Size is omitted from some rows. Given values are once, few, many or a class for expanded clones.

TGTGCCACCGGAGATGGGCAGCAGGGGGAAAAACTGTTTTTT	CATGDGQQGEKLFF	TRBV10-3	TRBJ1-4	.	.
TGCAGCCAATTGCGGGGGGAAAAACTGTTTTTT	CSQLRGEKLFF	TRBV20-1	TRBJ1-4	.	.
TGTGCCAGCAGCGGGAACTATGGCTACACCTTC	CASSGNYGYTF	TRBV12-3/TRBV12-4	TRBJ1-2	.	.
TGTGCCAGCAGTGAAAGGACAGCCTATTCAATGGAGCAGTACTTC	CASSERTAYSMEQYF	TRBV6-1	TRBJ2-7	.	.
TGTGCCAGCAGTCCACGCGGGACGAAGACCCAGTACTTC	CASSPRGTKTQYF	TRBV12-3/TRBV12-4	TRBJ2-5	.	.
TGTGCCAGCAGTGACCCCGCGGGACAGGAGACCCAGTACTTC	CASSDPAGQETQYF	TRBV25-1	TRBJ2-5	.	.
TGCGCCAGCAGCTTGGGGATGACAGGGGGAACAGATACGCAGTATTTT	CASSLGMTGGTDTQYF	TRBV5-1	TRBJ2-3	.	TRBD1
TGTGCCAGCAGTGACAGGCCGAACACTGAAGCTTTCTTT	CASSDRPNTEAFF	TRBV12-3/TRBV12-4	TRBJ1-1	.	.
TGTGCCAGCAGCGCCACGGACAGTTTTCCTGGAAACACCATATATTTT	CASSATDSFPGNTIYF	TRBV9	TRBJ1-3	.	.
TGTGCCAGCAGACCAACCTGGGGGGCCCGGGACGGGGAGCTGTTTTTT	CASRPTWGARDGELFF	TRBV3-1/TRBV3-2	TRBJ2-2	.	.
TGTGCCAGCACGGAGCGCGGGAGCATCCACAATGAGCAGTTCTTC	CASTERGSIHNEQFF	TRBV3-1/TRBV3-2	TRBJ2-1	.	TRBD2
TGTGCCAGCAGTAGGGACAGTATAACCTACGAGCAGTACTTC	CASSRDSITYEQYF	TRBV2	TRBJ2-7	.	TRBD1
TGTGCCAGCAGGGGGGACAGCCCTAGCAATCAGCCCCAGCATTTT	CASRGDSPSNQPQHF	TRBV2	TRBJ1-5	few	TRBD1
TGTGCCAGCAGTTACTCGAATGGCGGTACCTACGAGCAGTACTTC	CASSYSNGGTYEQYF	TRBV6-5	TRBJ2-7	.	.
TGTGCCAGCAGCCCCCTAGCGGGGGAACCCACAGATACGCAGTATTTT	CASSPLAGEPTDTQYF	TRBV9	TRBJ2-3	.	TRBD2
TGTGCCAGCAGGGACAGTACCCAAGAGACCCAGTACTTC	CASRDSTQETQYF	TRBV6-5	TRBJ2-5	.	.
TGTGCCAGTAGAGAGGGACATGGGGCCTACTCTGGAAACACCATATATTTT	CASREGHGAYSGNTIYF	TRBV19	TRBJ1-3	.	.
TGTGCCAGCATAAGAAATAGCAATCAGCCCCAGCATTTT	CASIRNSNQPQHF	TRBV28	TRBJ1-5	.	.
TGTGCCAGTAGCCTGGGACACTTGAAGGTCGAGCAGTACTTC	CASSLGHLKVEQYF	TRBV19	TRBJ2-7	.	.
TGTGCCAGCAGCTGGACGGGATCTGGAAACACCATATATTTT	CASSWTGSGNTIYF	TRBV5-4	TRBJ1-3	.	.
TGCGCCAGCAGCTTTCCGGGACTAGCGGGGGATGAGACCCAGTACTTC	CASSFPGLAGDETQYF	TRBV4-1	TRBJ2-5	.	TRBD2
TGTGCCAGCAGTGGTCGTTCCGGGACTAGCGTCTACAATGAGCAGTTCTTC	CASSGRSGTSVYNEQFF	TRBV25-1	TRBJ2-1	.	TRBD2
TGTGCCAGCAGCTTGACGGGGGCTGAAGCTTTCTTT	CASSLTGAEAFF	TRBV7-9	TRBJ1-1	.	.
TGTGCCAGCAGCTCCGGGTTACCTGGGACAGATACGCAGTATTTT	CASSSGLPGTDTQYF	TRBV14	TRBJ2-3	.	.
TGTGCCAGCAGCGTAGGGGTCACCGGGGAGCTGTTTTTT	CASSVGVTGELFF	TRBV9	TRBJ2-2	.	.
TGTGCCAGCAGTTTTGGGACAGGGGCCTACGAGCAGTACTTC	CASSFGTGAYEQYF	TRBV27	TRBJ2-7	.	TRBD1
TGCGCCAGCAGCTTGGGATATGGCACCACCGGGGAGCTGTTTTTT	CASSLGYGTTGELFF	TRBV5-1	TRBJ2-2	.	.
TGTGCCATCAGTGGCGGAAGGACAGGGCCGAACACTGAAGCTTTCTTT	CAISGGRTGPNTEAFF	TRBV10-3	TRBJ1-1	.	TRBD1
TGTGCCAGCAGTTACCATGAGCAGTTCTTC	CASSYHEQFF	TRBV12-3/TRBV12-4	TRBJ2-1	.	.
TGTGCCAGCAGCCCCGGGGGACATGATGGCTACACCTTC	CASSPGGHDGYTF	TRBV11-2	TRBJ1-2	.	.
TGTGCCAGCAGCGACGGGGGGATGAACACTGAAGCTTTCTTT	CASSDGGMNTEAFF	TRBV6-4	TRBJ1-1	.	.
TGCGCCAGCAGCCCGACTAGCCTCTCCTACAATGAGCAGTTCTTC	CASSPTSLSYNEQFF	TRBV5-1	TRBJ2-1	.	TRBD2
TGTGCCAGCAGCTCTAGCGGGGGGGCCTACGAGCAGTACTTC	CASSSSGGAYEQYF	TRBV5-4	TRBJ2-7	.	TRBD2
TGTGCCAGCAGCTACGGAGGGGGTAGCAATCAGCCCCAGCATTTT	CASSYGGGSNQPQHF	TRBV6-5	TRBJ1-5	.	.
TGTGCCTGGAGTGGGGACAGGGCACAGTATGGCTACACCTTC	CAWSGDRAQYGYTF	TRBV30	TRBJ1-2	.	TRBD1
TGTGCCAGCAGTTTAGGGGGACAGCAGATTAACTATGGCTACACCTTC	CASSLGGQQINYGYTF	TRBV28	TRBJ1-2	.	TRBD1
TGTGCCTGGAGGGATACTAGCGGGGCTACTTCCTACAATGAGCAGTTCTTC	CAWRDTSGATSYNEQFF	TRBV30	TRBJ2-1	.	TRBD2
TGTGCCAGCAGTCCCGGACTAGCGGGGACCGGGGAGCTGTTTTTT	CASSPGLAGTGELFF	TRBV7-9	TRBJ2-2	.	TRBD2
TGTGCCAGCAGTGAAGGGGGTGGGGGCGCCAGGAACACTGAAGCTTTCTTT	CASSEGGGGARNTEAFF	TRBV6-1	TRBJ1-1	.	.
TGCGCCAGCAGCGCCGATTGGAGGCTTGACTCTGGGGCCAACGTCCTGACTTTC	CASSADWRLDSGANVLTF	TRBV5-1	TRBJ2-6	.	.
TGCGCCAGCAGCTTAGTCCCGCGGGGGGAGCAGTTCTTC	CASSLVPRGEQFF	TRBV5-1	TRBJ2-1	.	TRBD2
TGTGCCAGCAGCGTCACCCGACTAGCGGGAGAGGCAGATACGCAGTATTTT	CASSVTRLAGEADTQYF	TRBV9	TRBJ2-3	.	TRBD2
TGTGCCAGTAGTACCCAGGGTGTGAACACTGAAGCTTTCTTT	CASSTQGVNTEAFF	TRBV19	TRBJ1-1	.	.
TGTGCCAGCACTCTAGCGGGGGCCTACGAGCAGTACTTC	CASTLAGAYEQYF	TRBV7-9	TRBJ2-7	.	TRBD2
TGTGCCAGCAGTTTGACTTCGGGGTACAATCAGCCCCAGCATTTT	CASSLTSGYNQPQHF	TRBV28	TRBJ1-5	.	.
TGCGCCAGCAGCTTGGCCGCCAGCAATTTAGTGGCCGGGGAGCTGTTTTTT	CASSLAASNLVAGELFF	TRBV5-1	TRBJ2-2	.	.
TGCGCCAGCAGTCTCCGGGACAGCTATAGCACAGATACGCAGTATTTT	CASSLRDSYSTDTQYF	TRBV23-1	TRBJ2-3	.	TRBD1